This is a list of T cell receptor beta chains from one sample in a study of T cells in severe cutaneous drug reactions. TCRdb derives one entry per CDR3 protein from the multiplex PCR reads, leaving out DNA. The listing records about 8,300 distinct CDR3 sequences. Material for sequencing was cells from a skin blister. The receptors derive from a human donor with a severe cutaneous adverse drug reaction. CDR3s include the opening cysteine and the closing phenylalanine or tryptophan. Not all rows give a size; the values are once, few, many and, for expanded clones, a class.

NA | TRBJ1-2 | TRBV28 | CASSFLLQGTNYGYTF
NA | TRBJ2-6 | TRBV18 | CASSQTTGSGANVLTF
NA | TRBJ1-1 | TRBV28 | CASSSTGFDTEAFF
NA | TRBJ2-7 | TRBV5-6 | CASSSVGTLRTYEQYF
NA | TRBJ2-1 | TRBV12-3/TRBV12-4 | CASSRGIYNEQFF
NA | TRBJ2-2 | TRBV19 | CASSIDLASALNTGELFF
NA | TRBJ2-1 | TRBV7-7 | CAVDLAGGNYNEQFF
NA | TRBJ2-1 | TRBV12-3/TRBV12-4 | CASSTDLAGLNEQFF
NA | TRBJ2-1 | TRBV10-3 | CAISDKREGPRNEQFF
NA | TRBJ1-2 | TRBV19 | CASSGTGVNGYTF
NA | TRBJ1-1 | TRBV7-9 | CASSPEARETEAFF
NA | TRBJ2-1 | TRBV12-3/TRBV12-4 | CASSLRTSGAYNEQFF
NA | TRBJ2-1 | TRBV13 | CASSLGPSGRNEQFF
NA | TRBJ1-1 | TRBV9 | CASSPGAGGNTEAFF
NA | TRBJ2-7 | TRBV10-1 | CASRDRSLYEQYF
NA | TRBJ2-7 | TRBV6-6 | CASTEPDRTYEQYF
NA | TRBJ2-1 | TRBV19 | CASSIDPRWAIPHNEQFF
NA | TRBJ2-7 | TRBV6-6 | CASTEVPVPYEQYF
NA | TRBJ2-7 | TRBV28 | CASSELAGGTYEQYF
NA | TRBJ1-5 | TRBV6-5 | CASSYTRGKDQPQHF
NA | TRBJ2-3 | TRBV7-9 | CASSLARGDTQYF
NA | TRBJ2-3 | TRBV9 | CASSSPGTQYF
NA | TRBJ2-5 | TRBV28 | CASSHQVLETQYF
NA | TRBJ2-7 | TRBV6-5 | CASSPSVLAGVQTEQYF
NA | TRBJ2-7 | TRBV11-2 | CASSLDLHEQYF
NA | TRBJ2-1 | TRBV28 | CASSETGEIDNEQFF
NA | TRBJ1-1 | TRBV28 | CASSLAPVTEAFF
NA | TRBJ1-2 | TRBV6-5 | CASSYGQGGYGYTF
NA | TRBJ2-2 | TRBV12-3/TRBV12-4 | CASSPVLGYTGELFF
NA | TRBJ2-3 | TRBV6-4 | CASSDKESDTQYF
NA | TRBJ2-7 | TRBV7-7 | CASSLAERITYLEQYF
NA | TRBJ1-1 | TRBV7-9 | CASTVLDGSTEAFF
NA | TRBJ2-1 | TRBV6-2/TRBV6-3 | CASSPTTDSQFF
NA | TRBJ1-1 | TRBV27 | CASSLLLNTEAFF
NA | TRBJ2-7 | TRBV27 | CASSPLLTGYEQYF
medium-sized | TRBJ2-7 | TRBV28 | CASSLVQSYEQYF
NA | TRBJ1-3 | TRBV28 | CASSLWSSGNTIYF
NA | TRBJ1-2 | TRBV20-1 | CSAGTLNYGYTF
NA | TRBJ2-1 | TRBV5-6 | CASSFRSYNEQFF
NA | TRBJ2-3 | TRBV28 | CASSLTSGADTQYF
NA | TRBJ2-7 | TRBV6-2/TRBV6-3 | CASSYVETGNEQYF
NA | TRBJ2-1 | TRBV27 | CASSSPGVAAYNEQFF
NA | TRBJ1-1 | TRBV27 | CASCPGAGVNTEAFF
NA | TRBJ2-1 | TRBV29-1 | CSARTSFIYEQFF
NA | TRBJ2-7 | TRBV10-2 | CASSEFEERGNEQYF
NA | TRBJ2-1 | TRBV5-5 | CASSPGTGTSYNEQFF
NA | TRBJ2-7 | TRBV28 | CASSFPASGYEQYF
NA | TRBJ2-5 | TRBV5-4 | CASPYSANETQYF
NA | TRBJ2-7 | TRBV4-3 | CASSQAGTSFLNEQYF
NA | TRBJ2-1 | TRBV5-1 | CASSGYLYNEQFF
NA | TRBJ1-5 | TRBV19 | CASSFGVDSNQPQHF
NA | TRBJ2-7 | TRBV4-1 | CASSPEGNMKPGQGIYEQYF
NA | TRBJ2-7 | TRBV5-1 | CASRRDLSYEQYF
NA | TRBJ2-2 | TRBV27 | CASSLLGTSNTGELFF
NA | TRBJ2-1 | TRBV4-1 | CASSQPRVGPEQFF
NA | TRBJ1-2 | TRBV12-3/TRBV12-4 | CASSDGAVRGYTF
NA | TRBJ2-3 | TRBV10-3 | CAITPSGRAGDTQYF
NA | TRBJ1-1 | TRBV7-9 | CASSSEQGASNTEAFF
NA | TRBJ2-1 | TRBV7-6 | CASSFRHPNEQFF